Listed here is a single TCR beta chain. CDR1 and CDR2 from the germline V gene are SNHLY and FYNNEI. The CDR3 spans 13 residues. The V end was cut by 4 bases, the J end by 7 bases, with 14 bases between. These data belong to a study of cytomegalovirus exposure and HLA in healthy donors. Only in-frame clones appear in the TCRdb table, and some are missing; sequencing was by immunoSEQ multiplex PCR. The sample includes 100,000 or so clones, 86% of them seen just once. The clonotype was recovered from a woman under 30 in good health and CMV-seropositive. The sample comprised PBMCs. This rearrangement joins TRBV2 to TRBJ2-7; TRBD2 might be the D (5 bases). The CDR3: CASSVALAWEQYF. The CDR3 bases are TGTGCCAGCAGTGTGGCTCTAGCATGGGAGCAGTACTTC.